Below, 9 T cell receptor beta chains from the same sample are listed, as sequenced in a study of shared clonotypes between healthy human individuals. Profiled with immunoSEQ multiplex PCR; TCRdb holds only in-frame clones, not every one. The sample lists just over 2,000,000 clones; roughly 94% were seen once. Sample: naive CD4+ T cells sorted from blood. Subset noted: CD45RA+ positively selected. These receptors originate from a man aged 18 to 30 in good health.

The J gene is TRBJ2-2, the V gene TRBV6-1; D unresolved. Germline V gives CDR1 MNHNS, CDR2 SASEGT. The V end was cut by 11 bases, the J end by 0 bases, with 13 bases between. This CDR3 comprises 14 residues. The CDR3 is CAGSRASNTGELFF. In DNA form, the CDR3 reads TGTGCCGGATCCCGGGCCTCGAACACCGGGGAGCTGTTTTTT.

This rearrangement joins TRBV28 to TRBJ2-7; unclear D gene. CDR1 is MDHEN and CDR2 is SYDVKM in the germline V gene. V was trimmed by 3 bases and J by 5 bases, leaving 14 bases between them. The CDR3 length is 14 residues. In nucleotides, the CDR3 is TGTGCCAGCAGTTTCTTTTGGGGTGGTAACGAGCAGTACTTC. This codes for CASSFFWGGNEQYF.

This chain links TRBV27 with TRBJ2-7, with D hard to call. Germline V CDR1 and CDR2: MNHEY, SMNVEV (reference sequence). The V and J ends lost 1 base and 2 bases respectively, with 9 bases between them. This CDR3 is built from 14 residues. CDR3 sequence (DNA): TGTGCCAGCAGTTTATTGGCACAGCCCTACGAGCAGTACTTC. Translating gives CASSLLAQPYEQYF.

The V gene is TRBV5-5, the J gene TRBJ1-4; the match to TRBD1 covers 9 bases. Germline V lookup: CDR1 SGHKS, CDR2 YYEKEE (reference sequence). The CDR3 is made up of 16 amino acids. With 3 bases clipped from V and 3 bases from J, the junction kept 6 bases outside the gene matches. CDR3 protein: CASSSTGGAANEKLFF. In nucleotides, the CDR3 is TGTGCCAGCAGCTCAACAGGGGGCGCAGCTAATGAAAAACTGTTTTTT.

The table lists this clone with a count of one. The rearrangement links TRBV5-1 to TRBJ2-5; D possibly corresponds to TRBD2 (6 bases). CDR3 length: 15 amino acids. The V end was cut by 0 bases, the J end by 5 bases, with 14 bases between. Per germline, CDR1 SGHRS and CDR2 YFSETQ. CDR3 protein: CASSLDGRAGETQYF. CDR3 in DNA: TGCGCCAGCAGCTTGGATGGCAGGGCGGGGGAGACCCAGTACTTC.

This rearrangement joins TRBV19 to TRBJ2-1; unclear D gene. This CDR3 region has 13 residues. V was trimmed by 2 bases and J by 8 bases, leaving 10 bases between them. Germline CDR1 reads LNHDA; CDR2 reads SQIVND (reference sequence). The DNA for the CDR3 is TGTGCCAGTAGTATACAGGTAAAGTATGAGCAGTTCTTC. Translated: CASSIQVKYEQFF. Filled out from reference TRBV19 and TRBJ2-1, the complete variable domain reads DGGITQSPKYLFRKEGQNVTLSCEQNLNHDAMYWYRQDPGQGLRLIYYSQIVNDFQKGDIAEGYSVSREKKESFPLTVTSAQKNPTAFYLCASSIQVKYEQFFGPGTRLTVL.

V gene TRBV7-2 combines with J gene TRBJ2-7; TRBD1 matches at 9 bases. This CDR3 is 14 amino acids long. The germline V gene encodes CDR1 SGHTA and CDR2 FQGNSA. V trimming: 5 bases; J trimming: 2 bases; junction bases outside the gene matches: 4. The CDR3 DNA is TGTGCCAGCAGCCGCTGGACAGGGGCCTACGAGCAGTACTTC. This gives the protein CASSRWTGAYEQYF.

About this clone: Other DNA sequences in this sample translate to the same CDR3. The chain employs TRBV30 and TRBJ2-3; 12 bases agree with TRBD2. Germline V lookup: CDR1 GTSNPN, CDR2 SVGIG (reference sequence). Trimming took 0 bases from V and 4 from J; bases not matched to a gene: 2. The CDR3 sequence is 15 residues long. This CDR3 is CAWSVLAGGPDTQYF. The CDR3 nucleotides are TGTGCCTGGAGTGTTCTAGCGGGAGGGCCAGATACGCAGTATTTT.

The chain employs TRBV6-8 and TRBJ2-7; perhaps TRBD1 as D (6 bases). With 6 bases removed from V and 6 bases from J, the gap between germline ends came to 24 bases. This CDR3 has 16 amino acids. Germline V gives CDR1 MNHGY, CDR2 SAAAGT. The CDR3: CASSRGGSSLGGEQYF. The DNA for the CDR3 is TGTGCCAGCAGCCGTGGGGGCTCTAGTTTAGGCGGCGAGCAGTACTTC.